This T cell receptor beta chain was recovered during a study of cytomegalovirus exposure and HLA in healthy donors. Researchers ran the PCR with 60 Vbeta and 13 Jbeta primers. Some clones are missing from TCRdb's copy, which holds only in-frame ones; the method was immunoSEQ multiplex PCR. In the table there are roughly 200,000 clones, around 80% of which are singletons. About this clone: The antigen is unknown.

The CDR3 has 18 residues. The V gene end was trimmed by 6 bases and the J gene end by 3 bases; junction bases not matched to a gene: 16. Germline assignment: CDR1 GTSNPN and CDR2 SVGIG (reference sequence). Study-level findings and limits: Reportedly, cytomegalovirus status was diagnosed with high sensitivity and specificity. As was reported, the HLA-A and HLA-B alleles of most subjects were accurately predicted from TCR beta sequences.

The clonotype comes from a woman in her twenties or thirties in good health and CMV-seropositive. The sample comprised PBMCs. V usage is TRBV30 and J usage is TRBJ2-1, with TRBD1 matching over 11 bases. The CDR3 protein is CACQGQGAEGGGYNEQFF. In DNA, the CDR3 is TGTGCCTGCCAAGGACAGGGGGCTGAGGGGGGGGGCTACAATGAGCAGTTCTTC.